This is a list of T cell receptor beta chains from one sample in a study of cytomegalovirus exposure and HLA in healthy donors. Here immunoSEQ multiplex PCR was the method, and the copy in TCRdb shows in-frame clones only, minus some. The table shows 120,000 to 150,000 clones, with almost 90% occurring only once. The sample comprised PBMCs. Receptors originate from a woman aged 18-29 years in good health and CMV-seropositive. Both conserved end residues are part of each CDR3. D genes are given only for firm matches. Size is stated for part of the rows, as once, few or many counts, or as a class when the clone is expanded.

. | TRBJ2-1 | TRBD2 | TRBV7-7 | CASSLGAGRGEQFF | TGTGCTAGCAGCTTGGGAGCGGGAAGAGGTGAGCAGTTCTTC
. | TRBJ2-3 | . | TRBV28 | CASSSGKGGTDTQYF | TGTGCCAGCAGTTCAGGGAAGGGCGGCACAGATACGCAGTATTTT
few | TRBJ2-7 | TRBD2 | TRBV28 | CASSLLAGAYEQYF | TGTGCCAGCAGTTTGTTAGCGGGCGCCTACGAGCAGTACTTC
. | TRBJ1-1 | . | TRBV11-2 | CASSLARGLNTEAFF | TGTGCCAGCAGCTTAGCGCGGGGGTTGAACACTGAAGCTTTCTTT
. | TRBJ2-2 | TRBD1 | TRBV13 | CASSFRTGDTGELFF | TGTGCCAGCAGCTTTCGGACAGGGGACACCGGGGAGCTGTTTTTT
. | TRBJ2-7 | . | TRBV6-1 | CASSGPGTVDYEQYF | TGTGCCAGCAGCGGACCCGGGACTGTAGACTACGAGCAGTACTTC
few | TRBJ1-5 | . | TRBV10-1 | CASVAEDQPQHF | TGCGCCAGCGTGGCCGAGGATCAGCCCCAGCATTTT
. | TRBJ2-3 | TRBD2 | TRBV19 | CASSLAGGRSTDTQYF | TGTGCCAGTAGCCTAGCGGGGGGACGAAGCACAGATACGCAGTATTTT
. | TRBJ2-7 | . | TRBV19 | CASKGQAYEQYF | TGTGCCAGTAAGGGACAAGCCTACGAGCAGTACTTC
. | TRBJ1-4 | TRBD1 | TRBV29-1 | CSVGQGGEKLFF | TGCAGCGTTGGACAGGGTGGTGAAAAACTGTTTTTT
. | TRBJ2-7 | . | TRBV5-6 | CASSLIDSYEQYF | TGTGCCAGCAGCTTGATAGATTCCTACGAGCAGTACTTC
. | TRBJ2-3 | TRBD2 | TRBV28 | CASRPRLALGSSWDF | TGTGCCAGCAGGCCGAGACTAGCGCTTGGTAGCTCCTGGGATTTT
once | TRBJ1-1 | . | TRBV12-5 | CASGFVVGFGGARLKSTEAFF | TGTGCTAGTGGTTTTGTTGTGGGCTTTGGGGGCGCGAGGTTAAAGAGCACTGAAGCTTTCTTT
. | TRBJ1-2 | . | TRBV28 | CASSSRGGTGGYTF | TGTGCCAGCAGTTCGCGGGGAGGGACGGGCGGCTACACCTTC
. | TRBJ2-5 | . | TRBV7-7 | CASSFNLGGQETQYF | TGTGCTAGCAGCTTTAACCTGGGAGGTCAAGAGACCCAGTACTTC
. | TRBJ1-1 | . | TRBV27 | CASRVNRALNTEAFF | TGTGCCAGCAGGGTAAACAGGGCCTTGAACACTGAAGCTTTCTTT
. | TRBJ2-2 | TRBD2 | TRBV7-9 | CASSLSASGGTGELFF | TGTGCCAGCAGCTTATCTGCTAGCGGGGGCACCGGGGAGCTGTTTTTT
. | TRBJ2-3 | TRBD2 | TRBV27 | CASSFGGVATDTQYF | TGTGCCAGCAGTTTTGGGGGGGTAGCGACAGATACGCAGTATTTT
. | TRBJ2-4 | . | TRBV29-1 | CSVTEQGPVGIQYF | TGCAGCGTTACCGAGCAGGGCCCGGTGGGCATTCAGTACTTC
. | TRBJ1-1 | . | TRBV27 | CASMRTAMNTEAFF | TGTGCCAGCATGAGGACAGCAATGAACACTGAAGCTTTCTTT
. | TRBJ1-6 | . | TRBV7-3 | CASSLTLSVGQLSPLHF | TGTGCCAGCAGCTTAACGTTAAGTGTTGGGCAACTCTCACCCCTCCACTTT
. | TRBJ1-2 | TRBD1 | TRBV28 | CAIQGAVLNYGYTF | TGTGCCATCCAGGGGGCCGTTCTTAACTATGGCTACACCTTC
. | TRBJ2-2 | . | TRBV2 | CASRGGANTGELFF | TGTGCCAGCAGAGGGGGTGCGAACACCGGGGAGCTGTTTTTT
. | TRBJ2-7 | . | TRBV5-5 | CASSPSSYEQYF | TGTGCCAGCAGCCCTTCCTCCTACGAGCAGTACTTC
. | TRBJ2-3 | TRBD2 | TRBV7-2 | CASSWGGTQYF | TGTGCCAGCAGCTGGGGGGGGACGCAGTATTTT
few | TRBJ2-1 | . | TRBV6-5 | CASSRGESYNEQFF | TGTGCCAGCAGCAGGGGCGAGTCCTACAATGAGCAGTTCTTC
. | TRBJ2-7 | TRBD1 | TRBV10-3 | CAISDPVGTGAGEQYF | TGTGCCATCAGTGACCCGGTAGGGACAGGGGCGGGGGAGCAGTACTTC
few | TRBJ1-5 | . | TRBV6-6 | CASNPPRAGNQPQHF | TGTGCCAGCAACCCACCTAGGGCGGGGAATCAGCCCCAGCATTTT
. | TRBJ1-1 | . | TRBV7-9 | CASSLDRVGHNTEAFF | TGTGCCAGCAGCTTAGACAGGGTTGGTCATAACACTGAAGCTTTCTTT
few | TRBJ2-2 | TRBD2 | TRBV19 | CASSVTSGRAPYTGELFF | TGTGCCAGTAGTGTGACTAGCGGGAGGGCCCCGTACACCGGGGAGCTGTTTTTT
. | TRBJ2-1 | . | TRBV4-2 | CASSQDMGDKFF | TGTGCCAGCAGCCAAGATATGGGCGACAAGTTCTTC
. | TRBJ1-6 | TRBD1 | TRBV4-1 | CASSTRGDRGNNSPLHF | TGCGCCAGCAGCACGCGCGGGGACAGGGGTAATAATTCACCCCTCCACTTT
. | TRBJ1-4 | . | TRBV4-2 | CASSQDQGAREKLFF | TGTGCCAGCAGCCAAGATCAAGGGGCGCGTGAAAAACTGTTTTTT
. | TRBJ2-1 | . | TRBV2 | CASGAGLRYNEQFF | TGTGCCAGCGGTGCCGGACTACGGTACAATGAGCAGTTCTTC
. | TRBJ1-1 | . | TRBV6-1 | CASSLTGLNTEAFF | TGTGCCAGCTCTCTGACAGGTCTCAACACTGAAGCTTTCTTT
. | TRBJ2-3 | TRBD2 | TRBV7-3 | CASSPRLAGYTDTQYF | TGTGCCAGCAGCCCCCGACTAGCGGGGTACACAGATACGCAGTATTTT
. | TRBJ1-1 | TRBD1 | TRBV28 | CASSFDRGNTEAFF | TGTGCCAGCAGTTTCGACAGGGGGAACACTGAAGCTTTCTTT
. | TRBJ2-2 | TRBD1 | TRBV4-1 | CASSQGRKRQGWSYNTGELFF | TGCGCCAGCAGCCAAGGGCGGAAGAGACAGGGTTGGTCCTACAACACCGGGGAGCTGTTTTTT
. | TRBJ2-3 | TRBD2 | TRBV9 | CASSKAGGGTDTQYF | TGTGCCAGCAGCAAAGCGGGGGGTGGTACAGATACGCAGTATTTT